This T cell receptor beta chain was captured by sequencing in a study of cytomegalovirus exposure and HLA in healthy donors. PCR was performed using 60 Vbeta and 13 Jbeta primers. Libraries were prepared by immunoSEQ multiplex PCR; TCRdb keeps only in-frame clonotypes and omits some of them. Of about 210,000 clones detected, approximately 78% appear once; the ten largest clones hold around 0.45%. Healthy bone marrow donors made up the donor group. Study-level findings and limits: According to reports, the classifier identified cytomegalovirus status with high specificity and sensitivity. Some TCR beta chains (roughly 160 of them) were listed as cytomegalovirus-associated. Within the data, a cluster of highly shared sequence variants was likely a sequencing artifact.

For this clone: Its antigen is as yet unknown.

The sequence came from a boy aged 5-17 years in good health and CMV-seronegative. The sample taken for sequencing was PBMCs.

The CDR3 DNA sequence: TGTGCCAGCAGCAAAGCGCTCCTAGAGGGACAGGGGGCTCAGGGCTATGGCTACACCTTC. Translated: CASSKALLEGQGAQGYGYTF. The chain uses TRBV21-1 and TRBJ1-2; the D call of TRBD1 is as the table states it, not checked on the DNA. TRBV21-1 is a known pseudogene. This CDR3 has 20 residues.